Listed below are T cell receptor beta chains from one sample, sequenced in a study of tumor-infiltrating lymphocytes in localized non-small cell lung cancer. Profiling relied on immunoSEQ multiplex PCR, and the TCRdb table lists in-frame clones only, not all of them. Of tens of thousands of clones in the sample, around 75% were seen once. Sequenced sample: lung tumor tissue. These receptor sequences come from a human donor with non-small cell lung cancer. The CDR3 runs from the conserved cysteine through the conserved F or W. Each record gives: V gene, J gene, clone size, D gene, CDR3 DNA, CDR3 protein. A D gene is named only where the DNA matches it firmly. Some rows mark clone size as missing; the rest say once, few, many or name a class of expanded clone.

v_call: TRBV6-1
j_call: TRBJ1-2
clone_size: .
d_call: .
cdr3_nt: TGTGCCAGCAGTGAAAGTTGGATTGAGGGCTATGGCTACACCTTC
cdr3_aa: CASSESWIEGYGYTF

v_call: TRBV11-2
j_call: TRBJ2-7
clone_size: .
d_call: TRBD2
cdr3_nt: TGTGCCAGCAGCTTAGCCGGGGGACTAGCGGGGAGGTACGAGCAGTACTTC
cdr3_aa: CASSLAGGLAGRYEQYF

v_call: TRBV2
j_call: TRBJ1-6
clone_size: .
d_call: TRBD1
cdr3_nt: TGTGCCAGCAGTGGACAGGGGGCTGATAATTCACCCCTCCACTTT
cdr3_aa: CASSGQGADNSPLHF

v_call: TRBV7-2
j_call: TRBJ2-5
clone_size: once
d_call: TRBD2
cdr3_nt: TGTGCCAGCGAGCGGGGGGGCCGTGAGACCCAGTACTTC
cdr3_aa: CASERGGRETQYF

v_call: TRBV11-2
j_call: TRBJ2-7
clone_size: few
d_call: .
cdr3_nt: TGTGCCAGCAGGGGGCTAGCATACGAGCAGTACTTC
cdr3_aa: CASRGLAYEQYF

v_call: TRBV27
j_call: TRBJ1-1
clone_size: .
d_call: .
cdr3_nt: TGTGCCAGCAGCCGAGGTCGGGCGGGGATGAACACTGAAGCTTTCTTT
cdr3_aa: CASSRGRAGMNTEAFF

v_call: TRBV18
j_call: TRBJ2-1
clone_size: .
d_call: TRBD2
cdr3_nt: TGTGCCAGCTCACCGACTAGCGGTGAGCAGTTCTTC
cdr3_aa: CASSPTSGEQFF

v_call: TRBV2
j_call: TRBJ2-1
clone_size: .
d_call: TRBD2
cdr3_nt: TGTGCCAGCAGTGCCCAACTAGCGGGGGGCAGTAGCTCCTACAATGAGCAGTTCTTC
cdr3_aa: CASSAQLAGGSSSYNEQFF

v_call: TRBV2
j_call: TRBJ1-5
clone_size: .
d_call: .
cdr3_nt: TGTGCCAGCCGGACGGAGCTCAATCAGCCCCAGCATTTT
cdr3_aa: CASRTELNQPQHF

v_call: TRBV9
j_call: TRBJ1-1
clone_size: .
d_call: .
cdr3_nt: TGTGCCAGCAGCGTAGCTACGGGGGAAGGGCAGATGAACACTGAAGCTTTCTTT
cdr3_aa: CASSVATGEGQMNTEAFF

v_call: TRBV5-1
j_call: TRBJ2-3
clone_size: few
d_call: TRBD1
cdr3_nt: TGCGCCAGCACCTGGGACAGTACGGATACGCAGTATTTT
cdr3_aa: CASTWDSTDTQYF

v_call: TRBV7-2
j_call: TRBJ2-3
clone_size: .
d_call: .
cdr3_nt: TGTGCCAGCAGCCCCGAGACTCTGGATACGCAGTATTTT
cdr3_aa: CASSPETLDTQYF

v_call: TRBV20-1
j_call: TRBJ1-2
clone_size: .
d_call: TRBD1
cdr3_nt: TGCAGTACTAGAGACAGGGGTGGCTACACCTTC
cdr3_aa: CSTRDRGGYTF

v_call: TRBV12-5
j_call: TRBJ2-7
clone_size: .
d_call: .
cdr3_nt: TGTGCTAGTGCCATCAACTACGAGCAGTACTTC
cdr3_aa: CASAINYEQYF

v_call: TRBV18
j_call: TRBJ2-7
clone_size: .
d_call: .
cdr3_nt: TGTGCCAGCTCAGCCTCCTACGAGCAGTACTTC
cdr3_aa: CASSASYEQYF

v_call: TRBV5-1
j_call: TRBJ1-6
clone_size: .
d_call: .
cdr3_nt: TGCGCCAGTAAACAGGGATCTGACAATTCACCCCTCCACTTT
cdr3_aa: CASKQGSDNSPLHF

v_call: TRBV7-2
j_call: TRBJ1-6
clone_size: .
d_call: TRBD1
cdr3_nt: TGTGCCAGCAGCCCGAGTAGAGGTGGACAGGGTCGACCCCTCCACTTT
cdr3_aa: CASSPSRGGQGRPLHF

v_call: TRBV18
j_call: TRBJ1-1
clone_size: once
d_call: TRBD1
cdr3_nt: TGTGCCAGCTCACCGGGTTCAGGGGGGCGGGGTGAAGCTTTCTTT
cdr3_aa: CASSPGSGGRGEAFF

v_call: TRBV7-2
j_call: TRBJ2-1
clone_size: .
d_call: TRBD2
cdr3_nt: TGTGCCAGCAGCGCCATCACAAGCGGACTAGTCCCCTTCAATGAGCAGTTCTTC
cdr3_aa: CASSAITSGLVPFNEQFF

v_call: TRBV7-2
j_call: TRBJ2-5
clone_size: few
d_call: .
cdr3_nt: TGTGCCAGCAGCTTCAAGAGGGGCGCGGGGGAGACCCAGTACTTC
cdr3_aa: CASSFKRGAGETQYF

v_call: TRBV5-1
j_call: TRBJ1-1
clone_size: .
d_call: .
cdr3_nt: TGCGCCAGCAGCTATCATCCACGGGTTCAGGTCACTGAAGCTTTCTTT
cdr3_aa: CASSYHPRVQVTEAFF

v_call: TRBV5-6
j_call: TRBJ2-2
clone_size: few
d_call: .
cdr3_nt: TGTGCCAGCAGCTTGGCCACCGGGGAGCTGTTTTTT
cdr3_aa: CASSLATGELFF

v_call: TRBV7-9
j_call: TRBJ2-7
clone_size: .
d_call: TRBD1
cdr3_nt: TGTGCCAGCGGCCCGGGACAGGGGTCATACGAGCAGTACTTC
cdr3_aa: CASGPGQGSYEQYF

v_call: TRBV15
j_call: TRBJ2-5
clone_size: .
d_call: TRBD2
cdr3_nt: TGTGCCACCAGCAGAGCGGTCGGGAGCGGGGGCCAAGAGACCCAGTACTTC
cdr3_aa: CATSRAVGSGGQETQYF

v_call: TRBV10-2
j_call: TRBJ1-4
clone_size: .
d_call: TRBD1
cdr3_nt: TGCGCCAGCAGTGAGCAGGGGGCAAAGGGAAAACTGTTTTTT
cdr3_aa: CASSEQGAKGKLFF

v_call: TRBV2
j_call: TRBJ2-2
clone_size: .
d_call: .
cdr3_nt: TGTGCCAGCAGGGACAGACCGAACACCGGGGAGCTGTTTTTT
cdr3_aa: CASRDRPNTGELFF

v_call: TRBV29-1
j_call: TRBJ2-3
clone_size: .
d_call: .
cdr3_nt: TGCAGCGCACCGATATTTGGGGACACAGATACGCAGTATTTT
cdr3_aa: CSAPIFGDTDTQYF

v_call: TRBV7-6
j_call: TRBJ2-3
clone_size: .
d_call: .
cdr3_nt: TGTGCCAGCAGCACCACAGGAGTCAGCACAGATACGCAGTATTTT
cdr3_aa: CASSTTGVSTDTQYF

v_call: TRBV29-1
j_call: TRBJ1-3
clone_size: .
d_call: .
cdr3_nt: TGCAGCGTTGACTCAGGCCTTTCCTCTGGAAACACCATATATTTT
cdr3_aa: CSVDSGLSSGNTIYF

v_call: TRBV29-1
j_call: TRBJ1-1
clone_size: .
d_call: .
cdr3_nt: TGCAGCGTTGAATCACCTTTCGCGGGCACTGAAGCTTTCTTT
cdr3_aa: CSVESPFAGTEAFF

v_call: TRBV5-1
j_call: TRBJ2-1
clone_size: .
d_call: TRBD2
cdr3_nt: TGCGCCAGCAAGCCGGGGGGGGGCTCCAATGAGCAGTTCTTC
cdr3_aa: CASKPGGGSNEQFF

v_call: TRBV5-4
j_call: TRBJ2-5
clone_size: .
d_call: .
cdr3_nt: TGTGCCAGCAGCCCCGGCGGAGGTTGGGACCAAGAGACCCAGTACTTC
cdr3_aa: CASSPGGGWDQETQYF

v_call: TRBV11-2
j_call: TRBJ1-1
clone_size: .
d_call: .
cdr3_nt: TGTGCCAGCAGCTTAAGTCAGGGTTTAGGAGCTTTCTTT
cdr3_aa: CASSLSQGLGAFF

v_call: TRBV10-2
j_call: TRBJ2-7
clone_size: .
d_call: TRBD2
cdr3_nt: TGCGCCAGCACTTTAGCGGGGGGGAACGAGCAGTACTTC
cdr3_aa: CASTLAGGNEQYF